The clone carrying this T cell receptor (beta chain) was counted only a few times. Its target is not known. The CDR3 covers 12 residues. The germline CDR1 and CDR2 sequences are SQVTM and ANQGSEA. These data come from a study of blood T cells in healthy people across ages. Study-wide background: Per two T cells, about one barcoded beta molecule was captured through template switching.

A J-beta primer mix and a sample-barcoded 5' primer were used in a second PCR of about 7 to 12 cycles. Using its own MiXCR run on the 5' RACE reads, TCRdb lists one record per CDR3 protein. The sample yields about 1.7 million distinct CDR3 sequences, 25% to 30% seen once. Study-level results: It was found that TCR beta diversity correlated strongly with the percentage of naive T cells. TCR beta diversity per million T cells fell roughly linearly with age. Long-lived donors carried more naive CD4+ cells and greater diversity than aged donors.

The sample taken for sequencing was blood. This clonotype originated in a young woman in good health. The rearrangement joins TRBV29-1 to TRBJ2-5; D is undetermined. The J call is doubtful: the DNA matches TRBJ2-1 better. CDR3 protein: CSVGGSQETQFF. CDR3 bases: TGCAGCGTTGGTGGCAGCCAAGAGACCCAGTTCTTC.